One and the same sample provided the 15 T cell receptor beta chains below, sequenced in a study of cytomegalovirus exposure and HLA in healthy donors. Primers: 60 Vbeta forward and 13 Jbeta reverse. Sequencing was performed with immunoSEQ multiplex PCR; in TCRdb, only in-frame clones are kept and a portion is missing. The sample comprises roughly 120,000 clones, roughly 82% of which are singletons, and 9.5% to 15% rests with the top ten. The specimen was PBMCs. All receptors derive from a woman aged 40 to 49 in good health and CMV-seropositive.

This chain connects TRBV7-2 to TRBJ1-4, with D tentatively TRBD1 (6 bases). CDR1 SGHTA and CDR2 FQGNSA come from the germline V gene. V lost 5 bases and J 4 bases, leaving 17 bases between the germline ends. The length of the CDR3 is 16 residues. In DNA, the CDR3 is TGTGCCAGCAGCACCGAGGGGGGGAGGCTTAATGAAAAACTGTTTTTT. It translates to CASSTEGGRLNEKLFF.

The CDR3 sequence: CASSTPLEQYF. Here the CDR3 DNA reads TGTGCCAGCAGCACTCCTCTAGAGCAGTACTTC. The rearrangement links TRBV14 to TRBJ2-7; D unclear. Trimming took off 5 bases at V and 7 bases at J, with 9 bases between the two ends. Germline V gene sequence: CDR1 SGHDN, CDR2 FVKESK. The CDR3 consists of 11 residues.

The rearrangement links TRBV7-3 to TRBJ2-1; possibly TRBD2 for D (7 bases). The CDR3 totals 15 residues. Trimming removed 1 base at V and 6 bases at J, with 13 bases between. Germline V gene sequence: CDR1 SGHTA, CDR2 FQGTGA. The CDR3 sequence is CASSLKGGGGNEQFF. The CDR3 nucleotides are TGTGCCAGCAGCTTAAAGGGGGGAGGGGGCAATGAGCAGTTCTTC.

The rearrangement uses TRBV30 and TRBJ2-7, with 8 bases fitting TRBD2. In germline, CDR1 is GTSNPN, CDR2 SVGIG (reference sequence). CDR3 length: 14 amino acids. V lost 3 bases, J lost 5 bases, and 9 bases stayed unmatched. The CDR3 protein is CAWSKGLASDEQYF. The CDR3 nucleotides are TGTGCCTGGAGCAAAGGACTAGCATCGGACGAGCAGTACTTC.

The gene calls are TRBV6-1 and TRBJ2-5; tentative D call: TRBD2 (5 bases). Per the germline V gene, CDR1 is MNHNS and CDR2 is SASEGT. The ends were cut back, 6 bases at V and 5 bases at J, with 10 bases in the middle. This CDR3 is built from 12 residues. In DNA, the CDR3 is TGTGCCAGCAGGGACTTCGAGGAGACCCAGTACTTC. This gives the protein CASRDFEETQYF.

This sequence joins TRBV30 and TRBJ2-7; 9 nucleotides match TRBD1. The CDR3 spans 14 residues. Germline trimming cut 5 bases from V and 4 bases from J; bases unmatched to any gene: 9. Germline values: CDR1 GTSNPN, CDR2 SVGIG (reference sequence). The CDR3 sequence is CAWCRGQGFYEQYF. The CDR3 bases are TGTGCCTGGTGCCGCGGACAGGGGTTTTACGAGCAGTACTTC.

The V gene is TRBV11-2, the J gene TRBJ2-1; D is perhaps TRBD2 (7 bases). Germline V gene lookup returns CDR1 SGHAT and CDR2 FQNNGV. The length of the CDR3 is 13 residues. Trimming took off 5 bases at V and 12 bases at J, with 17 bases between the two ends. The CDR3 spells CASSPNREGGQFF. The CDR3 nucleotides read TGTGCCAGCAGCCCCAACAGGGAGGGCGGGCAGTTCTTC.

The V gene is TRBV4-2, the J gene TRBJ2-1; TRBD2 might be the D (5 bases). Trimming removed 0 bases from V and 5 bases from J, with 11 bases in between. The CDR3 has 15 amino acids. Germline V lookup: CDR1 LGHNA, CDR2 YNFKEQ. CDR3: CASSQDIGRDNEQFF. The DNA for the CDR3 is TGTGCCAGCAGCCAAGATATCGGGCGGGACAATGAGCAGTTCTTC.

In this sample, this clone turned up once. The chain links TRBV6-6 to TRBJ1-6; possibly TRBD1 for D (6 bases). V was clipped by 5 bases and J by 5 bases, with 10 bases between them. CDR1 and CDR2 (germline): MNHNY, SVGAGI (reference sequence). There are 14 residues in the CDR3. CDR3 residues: CASSPWTDNSPLHF. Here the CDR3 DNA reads TGTGCCAGCAGTCCTTGGACAGATAATTCACCCCTCCACTTT.

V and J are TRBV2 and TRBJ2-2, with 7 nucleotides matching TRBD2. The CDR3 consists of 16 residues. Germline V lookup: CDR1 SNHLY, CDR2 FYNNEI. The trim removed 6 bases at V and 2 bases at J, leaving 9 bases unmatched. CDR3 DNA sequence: TGTGCCAGCAGAGGGGAACGGGAGGCCAACACCGGGGAGCTGTTTTTT. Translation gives CASRGEREANTGELFF.

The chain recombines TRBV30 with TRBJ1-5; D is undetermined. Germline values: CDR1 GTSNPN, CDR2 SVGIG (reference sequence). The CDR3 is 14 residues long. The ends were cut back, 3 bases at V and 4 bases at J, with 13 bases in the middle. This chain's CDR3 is CAWSGTNSNQPQHF. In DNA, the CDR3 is TGTGCCTGGAGCGGAACGAACAGTAATCAGCCCCAGCATTTT.

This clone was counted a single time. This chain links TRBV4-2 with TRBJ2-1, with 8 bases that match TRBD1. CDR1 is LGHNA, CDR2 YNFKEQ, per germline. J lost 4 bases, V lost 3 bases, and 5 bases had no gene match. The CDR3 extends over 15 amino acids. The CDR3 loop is CASSQRQGSYNEQFF. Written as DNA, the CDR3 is TGTGCCAGCAGCCAGCGACAGGGGAGTTACAATGAGCAGTTCTTC.

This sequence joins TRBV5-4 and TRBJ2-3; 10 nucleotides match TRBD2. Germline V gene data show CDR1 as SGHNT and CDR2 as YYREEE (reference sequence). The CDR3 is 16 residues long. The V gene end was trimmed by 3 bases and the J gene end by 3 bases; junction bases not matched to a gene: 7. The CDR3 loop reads CASSSGTTSGTDTQYF. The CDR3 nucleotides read TGTGCCAGCAGCTCGGGGACGACTAGCGGGACAGATACGCAGTATTTT.

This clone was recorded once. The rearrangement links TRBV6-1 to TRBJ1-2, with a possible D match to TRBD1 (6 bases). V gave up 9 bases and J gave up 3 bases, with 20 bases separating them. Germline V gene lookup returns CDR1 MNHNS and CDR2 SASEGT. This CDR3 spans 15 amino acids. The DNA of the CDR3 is TGTGCCAGTCGAACTGGGGGGGCGCAGGACTATGGCTACACCTTC. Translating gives CASRTGGAQDYGYTF.

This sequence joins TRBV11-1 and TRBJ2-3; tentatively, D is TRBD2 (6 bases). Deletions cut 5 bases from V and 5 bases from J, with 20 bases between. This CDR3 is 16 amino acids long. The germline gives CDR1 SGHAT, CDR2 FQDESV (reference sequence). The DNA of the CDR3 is TGTGCCAGCAGCCTCTGGGGCACGGGAGCGGAAGATACGCAGTATTTT. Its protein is CASSLWGTGAEDTQYF.